This T cell receptor beta chain was observed in a study of early T cells in non-severe SARS-CoV-2 infection. There are many counts of this clonotype. MiXCR was run by TCRdb on the 5' RACE reads, yielding one entry per CDR3 protein. The sample holds about 46,000 distinct CDR3 sequences, less than 9.5% seen once. Germline V gene sequence: CDR1 GTSNPN, CDR2 SVGIG (reference sequence). Trimming left V 0 bases short and J 8 bases short, with 11 bases between. The CDR3 is 14 amino acids. The sample here was whole blood, taken at baseline. The origin of this receptor is an adult who was a healthcare worker with PCR-confirmed SARS-CoV-2 infection or an uninfected control (not recorded which). The chain links TRBV30 to TRBJ1-6, with a tentative D call TRBD1 (6 bases). Here the CDR3 DNA reads TGTGCCTGGAGTGTACAGGGAGCTTATTCACCCCTCCACTTT. Its translation is CAWSVQGAYSPLHF.